A selection of T cell receptor beta chains follows, all from one sample in a study of blood T cell repertoires in COVID-19. The table came from immunoSEQ multiplex PCR; TCRdb's copy has only in-frame clones and leaves some out. The sample lists about 250,000 clones, over 70% occurring once. Sequenced material: peripheral blood. The receptors stem from a man between 35 and 55 years old with acute or convalescent COVID-19. CDR3s include the opening cysteine and the closing phenylalanine or tryptophan. The order of the fields is D gene, clone size, V gene, J gene, CDR3 protein, CDR3 DNA. A D gene is named only where the DNA matches it firmly. Expanded clones are given a class, and other clones once, few, many or no size at all.

NA,NA,TRBV9,TRBJ1-5,CASSVSGSNQPQHF,TGTGCCAGCAGCGTATCAGGTAGCAATCAGCCCCAGCATTTT
TRBD1,NA,TRBV5-1,TRBJ2-7,CASSLDATGPYEQYF,TGCGCCAGCAGCTTGGACGCGACAGGGCCCTACGAGCAGTACTTC
NA,NA,TRBV10-3,TRBJ2-3,CAISNGLRSRTDTQYF,TGTGCCATCAGCAATGGATTACGGAGTCGCACAGATACGCAGTATTTT
TRBD1,NA,TRBV6-2/TRBV6-3,TRBJ1-3,CASSHPGQHYSGNTIYF,TGTGCCAGCAGTCACCCGGGACAGCACTACTCTGGAAACACCATATATTTT
NA,NA,TRBV6-2/TRBV6-3,TRBJ1-3,CASSFGTFEWNTIYF,TGTGCCAGCAGCTTCGGGACATTCGAGTGGAACACCATATATTTT
TRBD2,NA,TRBV5-1,TRBJ2-1,CASRTSGSYNEQFF,TGCGCCAGCAGAACTAGCGGGAGCTACAATGAGCAGTTCTTC
NA,NA,TRBV5-1,TRBJ1-4,CASSRSGRANEKLFF,TGCGCCAGCAGCCGAAGTGGGAGGGCTAATGAAAAACTGTTTTTT
TRBD1,NA,TRBV19,TRBJ1-1,CASSKGAGRGTEAFF,TGTGCCAGTAGTAAGGGGGCAGGGCGAGGAACTGAAGCTTTCTTT
TRBD2,NA,TRBV7-2,TRBJ2-7,CASSTGLAGPYEQYF,TGTGCCAGCAGCACCGGACTAGCGGGGCCTTACGAGCAGTACTTC
NA,NA,TRBV29-1,TRBJ2-5,CSVGEGVQTQYF,TGCAGCGTTGGAGAAGGGGTCCAGACCCAGTACTTC
NA,few,TRBV4-1,TRBJ1-3,CASSPLGNTIYF,TGCGCCAGCAGCCCCCTTGGAAACACCATATATTTT